These 25 T cell receptor beta chains were all obtained from the same sample, sequenced in a study of T cells in localized non-small cell lung cancer. Sequencing used immunoSEQ multiplex PCR; TCRdb keeps in-frame clones, though not all of them. The data show fewer than 40,000 clones, approximately 81% seen once. The sample was peripheral blood, taken before any cancer treatment. These receptors were taken from a male donor at least 60 years old with stage II squamous cell lung carcinoma.

The chain couples TRBV9 to TRBJ2-5, with D perhaps TRBD1 or TRBD2 (6 bases each). The CDR3 consists of 16 residues. Germline CDR1 reads SGDLS; CDR2 reads YYNGEE. Trimming took off 2 bases at V and 2 bases at J, with 16 bases between the two ends. DNA for the CDR3: TGTGCCAGCAGCGTTGGCAACGGGGGCCCTCAAGAGACCCAGTACTTC. Translation gives CASSVGNGGPQETQYF. Using reference TRBV9 and TRBJ2-5 for the parts outside the CDR3, the full variable domain is DSGVTQTPKHLITATGQRVTLRCSPRSGDLSVYWYQQSLDQGLQFLIQYYNGEERAKGNILERFSAQQFPDLHSELNLSSLELGDSALYFCASSVGNGGPQETQYFGPGTRLLVL.

This clone was observed a few times. This rearrangement joins TRBV7-9 to TRBJ2-7; unclear D gene. Germline V gives CDR1 SEHNR, CDR2 FQNEAQ (reference sequence). V gave up 0 bases and J gave up 3 bases, with 12 bases separating them. The CDR3 runs 15 residues. The CDR3 sequence: CASSLASVFGYEQYF. In nucleotides, the CDR3 is TGTGCCAGCAGCTTAGCGTCTGTATTCGGCTACGAGCAGTACTTC.

V gene TRBV6-5 combines with J gene TRBJ2-7, with 8 bases that match TRBD1. J gave up 2 bases and V 7 bases, and 7 bases lay outside the gene matches. Germline CDR1 reads MNHEY; CDR2 reads SVGAGI. This CDR3 has 14 amino acids. CDR3 DNA: TGTGCCAGCACCATCCTACAGGGGGCCTACGAGCAGTACTTC. Translation gives CASTILQGAYEQYF.

The J gene is TRBJ2-1, the V gene TRBV6-1, with D possibly TRBD2 on 6 matching bases. Germline V lookup: CDR1 MNHNS, CDR2 SASEGT. This CDR3 is 15 amino acids long. V lost 4 bases to trimming and J lost 2 bases, with 12 bases between them. The CDR3 is CASSGGPGAYNEQFF. The CDR3 nucleotides are TGTGCCAGCAGTGGGGGACCGGGAGCCTACAATGAGCAGTTCTTC.

The rearrangement joins TRBV2 to TRBJ1-5; tentative D call: TRBD1 (6 bases). CDR3 size: 14 residues. Trimming shortened V by 7 bases and J by 6 bases, and 16 bases separated the two germline ends. Looked up from germline, CDR1 is SNHLY and CDR2 is FYNNEI. CDR3 residues: CASISGAEGQPQHF. CDR3 coding DNA: TGTGCCAGCATCTCAGGGGCTGAAGGTCAGCCCCAGCATTTT.

The chain couples TRBV7-2 to TRBJ1-5; no reliable D call. The CDR3 length is 15 residues. Germline CDR1 reads SGHTA; CDR2 reads FQGNSA. Trimming cost V 2 bases and J 7 bases, with 15 bases left between them. The CDR3 coding sequence is TGTGCCAGCAGCTTATCTGGGGATGGAAGGCAGCCCCAGCATTTT. Its protein is CASSLSGDGRQPQHF. Full variable domain (outside the CDR3, taken from reference TRBV7-2 and TRBJ1-5): GAGVSQSPSNKVTEKGKDVELRCDPISGHTALYWYRQSLGQGLEFLIYFQGNSAPDKSGLPSDRFSAERTGGSVSTLTIQRTQQEDSAVYLCASSLSGDGRQPQHFGDGTRLSIL.

The chain combines TRBV12-5 with TRBJ2-2, with D uncertain. The CDR3 length is 13 residues. V dropped 0 bases and J dropped 7 bases, with 6 bases sitting between them. The germline CDR1 and CDR2 sequences are LGHNT and FRNRAP. The CDR3 bases are TGTGCTAGTGGTTTGGTTTCGGGCGGGGAGCTGTTTTTT. Translation: CASGLVSGGELFF.

The CDR3 bases are TGTGCCAGCAGCTTAGCAGGGACAGTCAATCAGCCCCAGCATTTT. Translated: CASSLAGTVNQPQHF. This rearrangement joins TRBV7-8 to TRBJ1-5, with 7 bases aligning to TRBD1. The trim removed 0 bases at V and 3 bases at J, leaving 2 bases unmatched. CDR1 and CDR2 from the germline V gene are SGHVS and FQNEAQ. The CDR3 loop spans 15 amino acids.

The chain is built from TRBV9 and TRBJ2-5, with D hard to call. V lost 3 bases and J 5 bases, leaving 11 bases between the germline ends. Germline CDR1 and CDR2: SGDLS and YYNGEE. This CDR3 region has 13 residues. The CDR3 sequence is CASSDLRAETQYF. The CDR3 DNA is TGTGCCAGCAGCGACCTGCGTGCGGAGACCCAGTACTTC.

The chain employs TRBV5-6 and TRBJ2-3, with D perhaps TRBD2 (5 bases). V lost 6 bases and J lost 7, with 33 bases in between. The germline V gene encodes CDR1 SGHDT and CDR2 YYEEEE. This CDR3 contains 19 residues. CDR3 DNA: TGTGCCAGCATCCGGACCGGGATCCGAGAAAACGCCCAAGATAATACGCAGTATTTT. Encoded protein: CASIRTGIRENAQDNTQYF. Full variable domain (missing parts from reference TRBV5-6 and TRBJ2-3): DAGVTQSPTHLIKTRGQQVTLRCSPKSGHDTVSWYQQALGQGPQFIFQYYEEEERQRGNFPDRFSGHQFPNYSSELNVNALLLGDSALYLCASIRTGIRENAQDNTQYFGPGTRLTVL.

This clone was seen only a few times. The chain couples TRBV19 to TRBJ1-2; D call uncertain. Per germline, CDR1 LNHDA and CDR2 SQIVND (reference sequence). CDR3 size: 11 residues. The V gene lost 6 bases and the J gene lost 5 bases, with 7 bases spanning the gap. The CDR3 here is CASRWDYGYTF. Here the CDR3 DNA reads TGTGCCAGTAGGTGGGATTATGGCTACACCTTC.

The chain employs TRBV7-2 and TRBJ2-1, with D possibly being TRBD1 (6 bases). V was pared by 6 bases and J by 1 base, with 13 bases between. The CDR3 runs 15 residues. Germline-derived CDR1 and CDR2 are SGHTA and FQGNSA. In DNA form, the CDR3 reads TGTGCCAGCAGAGAAACCGGGACATCCTACAATGAGCAGTTCTTC. The encoded protein is CASRETGTSYNEQFF.

The chain has TRBV5-1 and TRBJ2-5; D is possibly TRBD2 (6 bases). Between the trimmed V and J ends, which lost 4 bases and 5 bases, there was a span of 15 bases. The CDR3 contains 14 residues. Germline CDR1 and CDR2: SGHRS and YFSETQ. CDR3 sequence reads: CASSLGGGLETQYF. CDR3 DNA sequence: TGCGCCAGCAGCCTCGGAGGAGGGCTGGAGACCCAGTACTTC.

This clone has a handful of counts. This chain connects TRBV5-1 to TRBJ1-1; maybe TRBD1 (6 bases). Trimming shortened V by 5 bases and J by 2 bases, and 13 bases separated the two germline ends. Germline lookup yields CDR1 SGHRS and CDR2 YFSETQ. The CDR3 contains 14 residues. Here the CDR3 DNA reads TGCGCCAGCAGATCAGGGGACATTAACACTGAAGCTTTCTTT. Translating gives CASRSGDINTEAFF.

The V gene is TRBV7-9, the J gene TRBJ2-7, with TRBD1 identical over 11 bases. In germline, CDR1 is SEHNR, CDR2 FQNEAQ (reference sequence). This CDR3 is 16 amino acids long. Trimming at V came to 5 bases and at J to 1 base, leaving 7 bases not matched to a gene. CDR3 sequence (DNA): TGTGCCAGCAGCCTACTGGGACAGGGGGGGTCCTACGAGCAGTACTTC. Translation: CASSLLGQGGSYEQYF.

J is TRBJ1-2 and V is TRBV4-1, with 10 bases fitting TRBD1. Germline-derived CDR1 and CDR2 are MGHRA and YSYEKL. V trimming: 1 base; J trimming: 7 bases; junction bases outside the gene matches: 9. The CDR3 is 16 amino acids. The CDR3: CASSQGDRGAEGGYTF. The CDR3 nucleotides are TGCGCCAGCAGCCAAGGGGACAGGGGAGCGGAGGGTGGCTACACCTTC.

This sequence joins TRBV6-5 and TRBJ2-7; the D is unclear. Trimming left V 0 bases short and J 0 bases short, with 6 bases between. The CDR3 runs 14 residues. Looked up from germline, CDR1 is MNHEY and CDR2 is SVGAGI. The CDR3 DNA is TGTGCCAGCAGTTACTCGGCTAGCTCCTACGAGCAGTACTTC. Its protein product is CASSYSASSYEQYF.

This clone appeared a few times. The DNA of the CDR3 is TGCGCCAGCAGCTGGGGATGGACAGGGAAGATTGTGGTGGGGATGAACACTGAAGCTTTCTTT. Translating it yields CASSWGWTGKIVVGMNTEAFF. The V and J genes are TRBV5-1 and TRBJ1-1; TRBD1 agrees at 8 bases. From germline, CDR1 is SGHRS and CDR2 YFSETQ. With 3 bases clipped from V and 0 bases from J, the junction kept 22 bases outside the gene matches. CDR3 length equals 21 residues. Full variable domain (outside the CDR3, taken from reference TRBV5-1 and TRBJ1-1): KAGVTQTPRYLIKTRGQQVTLSCSPISGHRSVSWYQQTPGQGLQFLFEYFSETQRNKGNFPGRFSGRQFSNSRSEMNVSTLELGDSALYLCASSWGWTGKIVVGMNTEAFFGQGTRLTVV.

The chain carries TRBV27 and TRBJ1-1; 8 positions agree with TRBD1. V was clipped by 3 bases and J by 4 bases; unmatched bases: 7. This CDR3 contains 15 residues. Per the germline V gene, CDR1 is MNHEY and CDR2 is SMNVEV (reference sequence). The DNA of the CDR3 is TGTGCCAGCAGTTTTCAGAACAGGGGGGGCACTGAAGCTTTCTTT. This gives the protein CASSFQNRGGTEAFF.

A few counts support this clone. The rearrangement joins TRBV9 to TRBJ1-6; D uncertain. CDR1 is SGDLS and CDR2 is YYNGEE in the germline V gene. Trimming removed 0 bases at V and 8 bases at J, with 6 bases between. The CDR3 totals 13 residues. The CDR3 nucleotides read TGTGCCAGCAGCGTAGAGGTAGATTCACCCCTCCACTTT. Translation: CASSVEVDSPLHF.

This clone was seen only a few times. The chain combines TRBV28 with TRBJ1-1, with a weak D call TRBD1 (6 bases). Trimming cost V 2 bases and J 2 bases, with 18 bases left between them. CDR1 and CDR2 from the germline V gene are MDHEN and SYDVKM. The CDR3 covers 17 residues. DNA for the CDR3: TGTGCCAGCAGTTTAGCCAACATTCGGACAGCAAACACTGAAGCTTTCTTT. It encodes CASSLANIRTANTEAFF.

The chain recombines TRBV9 with TRBJ2-1, with a weak D call TRBD1 (6 bases). There are 15 residues in the CDR3. CDR1 is SGDLS, CDR2 YYNGEE, per germline. The V gene lost 4 bases and the J gene lost 1 base, with 12 bases spanning the gap. CDR3 coding DNA: TGTGCCAGCAGCCCACAGGGATGGTCCTACAATGAGCAGTTCTTC. Translated, it gives CASSPQGWSYNEQFF.

V gene TRBV5-1 combines with J gene TRBJ2-5; TRBD1 might be the D (5 bases). The CDR3 consists of 16 residues. The V gene's germline CDR1 is SGHRS and CDR2 YFSETQ. Trimming cost V 5 bases and J 1 base, with 18 bases left between them. The CDR3 DNA reads TGCGCCAGCAGAGGGTGGCAGGGTTTCTTCCAAGAGACCCAGTACTTC. As protein: CASRGWQGFFQETQYF.

This clone ranks as medium-sized. The chain employs TRBV15 and TRBJ2-3; D is possibly TRBD1 or TRBD2 (6 bases each). V lost 4 bases and J 0 bases, leaving 11 bases between the germline ends. The CDR3 runs to 15 residues. Germline CDR1 is LNHNV and CDR2 is YYDKDF (reference sequence). CDR3 region: CATSNPGASTDTQYF. The CDR3 DNA is TGTGCCACCAGCAACCCGGGGGCTAGCACAGATACGCAGTATTTT.

The rearrangement links TRBV7-3 to TRBJ1-2, with 10 bases matching TRBD1. CDR3 size: 13 residues. With V trimmed by 5 bases and J by 8 bases, 5 bases remained unmatched. Per germline, CDR1 SGHTA and CDR2 FQGTGA. In DNA, the CDR3 is TGTGCCAGCAGCCCGGGACAGGGGTGGGGCTACACCTTC. This gives the protein CASSPGQGWGYTF.